Each of the 6 T cell receptor beta chains below was sequenced from the same sample in a study of OX40 agonist ivuxolimab in advanced cancers. The library was generated by the immunoSEQ multiplex PCR assay. TCRdb retrieved this table from immuneACCESS and kept in-frame rearrangements only. Not all clones are present; in checked studies, unresolved V genes account for under half, and no reason is known for the remainder. Here the sample has fewer than 85,000 clones; around 89% occur a single time. The ten largest clones represent approximately 0.51% of the sample. Sequencing was performed on CD4+ or CD8+ T cells sorted from blood, taken in a trial of the OX40 agonist ivuxolimab. The receptors come from an adult with an advanced solid tumor such as melanoma, head and neck, liver or kidney cancer.

This clone was detected a few times. The chain is built from TRBV2 and TRBJ1-3; maybe TRBD1 (6 bases). V dropped 11 bases and J dropped 4 bases, with 15 bases sitting between them. Per the germline V gene, CDR1 is SNHLY and CDR2 is FYNNEI. The CDR3 sequence is 13 residues long. CDR3 amino acids: CACSLGQGNTIYF. The CDR3 region has the DNA TGTGCCTGTTCCTTAGGACAGGGAAACACCATATATTTT. The full variable domain, with the rest looked up from reference TRBV2 and TRBJ1-3, is EPEVTQTPSHQVTQMGQEVILRCVPISNHLYFYWYRQILGQKVEFLVSFYNNEISEKSEIFDDQFSVERPDGSNFTLKIRSTKLEDSAMYFCACSLGQGNTIYFGEGSWLTVV.

The rearrangement links TRBV2 to TRBJ2-3; TRBD2 aligns across 7 bases. CDR3 length: 12 amino acids. Looked up from germline, CDR1 is SNHLY and CDR2 is FYNNEI. The J segment lost 6 bases and the V segment lost 6 bases, leaving 3 bases of the junction unmatched. The CDR3 sequence is CASSRGEDTQYF. In DNA form, the CDR3 reads TGTGCCAGCAGCCGGGGGGAGGATACGCAGTATTTT.

The chain couples TRBV28 to TRBJ1-5; D is unresolved. The CDR3 length is 12 residues. Trimming cost V 3 bases and J 7 bases, with 7 bases left between them. The germline CDR1 and CDR2 sequences are MDHEN and SYDVKM. The CDR3 is CASSLVRQPQHF. The DNA of the CDR3 is TGTGCCAGCAGTTTGGTCAGACAGCCCCAGCATTTT.

This clone was picked up a small number of times. This chain connects TRBV20-1 to TRBJ1-1; D gene ambiguous. The CDR3 covers 11 residues. Trimming took 0 bases from V and 1 from J, leaving 0 bases between them. CDR1 is DFQATT, CDR2 SNEGSKA, per germline (reference sequence). The CDR3 bases are TGCAGTGCTAGAGAGAACACTGAAGCTTTCTTT. Translation: CSARENTEAFF.

This sequence joins TRBV7-8 and TRBJ1-5, with 7 nucleotides matching TRBD1. This CDR3 has 14 amino acids. The V and J ends lost 4 bases and 10 bases, in that order; junction bases with no gene match: 10. CDR1 is SGHVS, CDR2 FQNEAQ, per germline. CDR3 DNA sequence: TGTGCCAGCAGCTCCCCGTCAGGGGGATCCCCCCAGCATTTT. Protein: CASSSPSGGSPQHF. Drawing the rest from reference TRBV7-8 and TRBJ1-5, the complete variable domain is GAGVSQSPRYKVAKRGQDVALRCDPISGHVSLFWYQQALGQGPEFLTYFQNEAQLDKSGLPSDRFFAERPEGSVSTLKIQRTQQEDSAVYLCASSSPSGGSPQHFGDGTRLSIL.

The chain combines TRBV27 with TRBJ2-4; a possible D gene is TRBD2 (5 bases). This CDR3 comprises 16 residues. Per germline, CDR1 MNHEY and CDR2 SMNVEV (reference sequence). V lost 10 bases and J 1 base, leaving 20 bases between the germline ends. This CDR3 is CATEYRGSGAKNIQYF. The CDR3 DNA reads TGTGCCACGGAGTACCGGGGAAGTGGGGCCAAAAACATTCAGTACTTC.